Below, 13 T cell receptor beta chains from the same sample are listed, as sequenced in a study of metastatic and nonmetastatic thyroid tumors. No patient had received any treatment before thyroid surgery. With MiXCR, TCRdb called clones anew from the PCR reads. Of approximately 17,000 clones in the sample, 26% were seen once. The sequenced material came from tumor tissue. These receptor sequences come from a female donor with papillary thyroid cancer or a benign thyroid nodule (not recorded which). Some clones in this sample may be carry-over from other donors' samples.

V is TRBV18 and J is TRBJ1-1; weak D call: TRBD1 (5 bases). CDR3 length equals 13 residues. With 4 bases removed from V and 1 base from J, the gap between germline ends came to 7 bases. CDR1 and CDR2 (germline): KGHSH, LQKENI. This chain's CDR3 is CASSLDRNTEAFF. The CDR3 DNA reads TGTGCCAGCTCACTCGACAGGAACACTGAAGCTTTCTTT. The variable domain in full, with the rest retrieved from reference TRBV18 and TRBJ1-1, is NAGVMQNPRHLVRRRGQEARLRCSPMKGHSHVYWYRQLPEEGLKFMVYLQKENIIDESGMPKERFSAEFPKEGPSILRIQQVVRGDSAAYFCASSLDRNTEAFFGQGTRLTVV.

This clone was seen at least ten times. The same CDR3 can be traced to other DNA sequences in this sample. The rearrangement joins TRBV20-1 to TRBJ2-3; 7 nucleotides line up with TRBD2. From germline, CDR1 is DFQATT and CDR2 SNEGSKA (reference sequence). Germline trimming cut 1 base from V and 6 bases from J; bases unmatched to any gene: 13. The CDR3 loop spans 16 amino acids. The DNA for the CDR3 is TGCAGTGCTAGAGGGGGGTTGGCGGGAGCCCTCGATACGCAGTATTTT. This gives the protein CSARGGLAGALDTQYF.

This clone is deemed medium-sized (0.01 to 0.1%). The chain combines TRBV20-1 with TRBJ2-3, with 8 bases aligning to TRBD2. The CDR3 sequence is 14 residues long. Germline trimming cut 6 bases from V and 4 bases from J; bases unmatched to any gene: 9. The germline V gene has CDR1 DFQATT and CDR2 SNEGSKA (reference sequence). CDR3 region: CSATSGSVSDTQYF. The CDR3 DNA is TGCAGTGCCACGAGCGGGAGCGTCTCAGATACGCAGTATTTT.

This clone appeared a single time. At one of its ends the junction is not consistent with the germline gene, which may arise from a read error. The chain joins TRBV7-2 to TRBJ2-7; 7 bases line up with TRBD2. The CDR3 covers 14 residues. Per germline, CDR1 SGHTA and CDR2 FQGNSA. In DNA form, the CDR3 reads TGTGCCATCAGCCCCGGGGGGACGCAGAACGAGCTGTACTTC. Encoded protein: CAISPGGTQNELYF.

Ten or more counts support this clone. The CDR3 region is CASSMGANTQYF. DNA of the CDR3: TGTGCCAGCAGTATGGGGGCTAATACGCAGTATTTT. The chain uses TRBV2 and TRBJ2-3, with a possible D match to TRBD1 (6 bases). Germline V gene data show CDR1 as SNHLY and CDR2 as FYNNEI. This CDR3 comprises 12 residues. Between the trimmed V and J ends, which lost 5 bases and 7 bases, there was a span of 10 bases.

This clone has a count of ten or more. The rearrangement uses TRBV3-1 and TRBJ2-5; no clear D. CDR3 length: 11 amino acids. Between the trimmed V and J ends, which lost 3 bases and 4 bases, there was a span of 3 bases. Germline-derived CDR1 and CDR2 are LGHDT and YNNKEL (reference sequence). The CDR3 here is CASSQRETQYF. CDR3 in DNA: TGTGCCAGCAGCCAGCGAGAGACCCAGTACTTC.

This clone was seen ten or more times. The chain uses TRBV6-1 and TRBJ2-3, with TRBD2 matching 11 bases. Germline lookup yields CDR1 MNHNS and CDR2 SASEGT. The length of the CDR3 is 16 residues. With V trimmed by 5 bases and J by 2 bases, 6 bases remained unmatched. The CDR3: CASSTLAGGNTDTQYF. The CDR3 DNA follows: TGTGCCAGCAGTACCTTAGCGGGGGGGAACACAGATACGCAGTATTTT.

Concerning this clone itself: At the DNA level, this CDR3 is encoded by other sequences in the same sample as well. This sequence joins TRBV10-1 and TRBJ2-7; D is uncertain. V was cut by 5 bases and J by 4 bases, with 15 bases left in between. The CDR3 loop spans 14 amino acids. Germline V CDR1 and CDR2: WNHNN, SYGVQD (reference sequence). CDR3 DNA sequence: TGCGCCAGCAGTCCTATCGGTCCTTCTTACGAGCAGTACTTC. Translated: CASSPIGPSYEQYF.

This clone occurred many times. Other DNA sequences in this specimen translate into the identical CDR3. The chain joins TRBV9 to TRBJ2-2; no definite D call. V was cut by 0 bases and J by 5 bases, with 17 bases left in between. This CDR3 comprises 17 residues. CDR1 and CDR2 from the germline V gene are SGDLS and YYNGEE. Written as DNA, the CDR3 is TGTGCCAGCAGCGTAGAACCAGCAGCGCTGGGGACCGGGGAGCTGTTTTTT. This gives the protein CASSVEPAALGTGELFF.

This clone was counted only a few times. The chain combines TRBV28 with TRBJ1-4; D perhaps matches TRBD1 (6 bases). The germline V gene encodes CDR1 MDHEN and CDR2 SYDVKM. The CDR3 is 16 residues long. V was shortened by 4 bases and J by 8 bases, with 20 bases between the two germline ends. CDR3 protein: CASSSTLGGGREKLFF. The CDR3 nucleotides are TGTGCCAGCAGTTCAACCCTAGGGGGGGGAAGGGAAAAACTGTTTTTT.

This clone was seen many times. Other DNA sequences in this sample translate to the same CDR3. The chain uses TRBV5-1 and TRBJ2-5; TRBD1 matches 7 bases. Trimming cost V 0 bases and J 4 bases; bases outside gene matches: 3. The CDR3 consists of 14 residues. The germline gives CDR1 SGHRS, CDR2 YFSETQ. Here the CDR3 DNA reads TGCGCCAGCAGCTTGGAACGGGACAGAGAGACCCAGTACTTC. Encoded protein: CASSLERDRETQYF.

The CDR3 nucleotides read TGCAGTGCTCGCCGGTACGGATACCAGCAGTACTTC. This sequence encodes CSARRYGYQQYF. The genes are TRBV20-1 and TRBJ2-7; D gene uncertain. The CDR3 is 12 amino acids. Deletions cut 5 bases from V and 8 bases from J, with 16 bases between. Germline lookup yields CDR1 DFQATT and CDR2 SNEGSKA (reference sequence).

This clone was counted ten times or more. The gene calls are TRBV5-4 and TRBJ2-4; 9 nucleotides agree with TRBD2. There are 17 residues in the CDR3. Germline values: CDR1 SGHNT, CDR2 YYREEE (reference sequence). Germline trimming cut 4 bases from V and 8 bases from J; bases unmatched to any gene: 16. The CDR3 sequence is CASSGAIAGEQKYIQYF. The CDR3 DNA reads TGTGCCAGCAGCGGGGCGATAGCGGGAGAGCAGAAGTACATTCAGTACTTC.